These T cell receptor beta chains were read from a single sample in a study of blood T cell repertoires in COVID-19. Sequencing used immunoSEQ multiplex PCR; TCRdb keeps in-frame clones, though not all of them. This table has roughly 170,000 clones, around four fifths appearing once. Sequences were obtained from PBMCs or T cells enriched from blood (not recorded which). All receptors derive from a woman between 50 and 59 years old who had recovered from COVID-19. CDR3s include the opening cysteine and the closing phenylalanine or tryptophan. A D gene is named only where the DNA matches it firmly. Clone size appears in some rows only: once, few, many, or a class for an expanded clone.

v_call	j_call	d_call	clone_size	cdr3_nt	cdr3_aa
TRBV7-2	TRBJ1-2	TRBD1	many	TGTGCCAGCAGCTTGGACAGGGACTATGGCTACACCTTC	CASSLDRDYGYTF
TRBV6-6	TRBJ1-2	-	-	TGTGCCAGCAGTTACTCCGGAACCGGGGACTATGGCTACACCTTC	CASSYSGTGDYGYTF
TRBV2	TRBJ1-2	-	-	TGTGCCAGCAGCACACCACAGGTCTCTAACTATGGCTACACCTTC	CASSTPQVSNYGYTF
TRBV18	TRBJ1-5	-	-	TGTGCCAGCTCACCAGCGGGGGGCCCCCAGCATTTT	CASSPAGGPQHF
TRBV4-1	TRBJ1-1	-	-	TGCGCCAGCAGCCCCAGGGGACGCGACATGAACACTGAAGCTTTCTTT	CASSPRGRDMNTEAFF
TRBV7-9	TRBJ2-4	TRBD2	-	TGTGCCAGCAGCCCCGTCGGGAGGGCTAGGGGAGGGGGAAACATTCAGTACTTC	CASSPVGRARGGGNIQYF
TRBV11-2	TRBJ1-6	-	-	TGTGCCAGCACTGAACAGGGAAGAGGTTCACCCCTCCACTTT	CASTEQGRGSPLHF
TRBV30	TRBJ1-6	-	-	TGTGCCTGGAGTCCCAGCCTCGGGTCACCCCTCCACTTT	CAWSPSLGSPLHF
TRBV28	TRBJ1-4	-	-	TGTGCCAGCAGGAGAACGACTGTGGGGGGGAAACTGTTTTTT	CASRRTTVGGKLFF
TRBV28	TRBJ1-1	-	-	TGTGCCAGCAGTTTAATACAGGGTAGCATTGAAGCTTTCTTT	CASSLIQGSIEAFF
TRBV27	TRBJ1-1	-	-	TGTGCCAGCAGAAGAGGGCACACTGAAGCTTTCTTT	CASRRGHTEAFF
TRBV5-1	TRBJ2-3	TRBD2	-	TGCGCCAGCAGCTCGAAAAAACTGACTAGCGGGATCACAGATACGCAGTATTTT	CASSSKKLTSGITDTQYF
TRBV19	TRBJ1-6	-	-	TGTGCCAGCCAGACAGGTCCGAGCTCCTATAATTCACCCCTCCACTTT	CASQTGPSSYNSPLHF
TRBV5-1	TRBJ1-4	TRBD1	-	TGCGCCAGCAGCTTAGACGCCGGGACAGGGTACGAAAAACTGTTTTTT	CASSLDAGTGYEKLFF
TRBV27	TRBJ2-3	-	-	TGTGCCAGCAGTCACGGGAGAATCCCAGATACGCAGTATTTT	CASSHGRIPDTQYF
TRBV4-1	TRBJ1-3	-	-	TGCGCCAGCAGCCAAGGGGGAGGCTACTCTGGAAACACCATATATTTT	CASSQGGGYSGNTIYF
TRBV6-9	TRBJ1-2	-	-	TGTGCCAGCAGTTCCCCCTGGGCAGGGCGAGGTGGCTACACCTTC	CASSSPWAGRGGYTF
TRBV19	TRBJ1-6	TRBD1	-	TGTGCCAGTAGTATAGGGGACAGTCCCCTGAGGAATTCACCCCTCCACTTT	CASSIGDSPLRNSPLHF
TRBV12-3/TRBV12-4	TRBJ1-5	-	-	TGTGCCAGCAGTTTATCGCAGGGCCAGCCCCAGCATTTT	CASSLSQGQPQHF
TRBV18	TRBJ1-3	TRBD1	-	TGTGCCAGCTCAGAGGGACAGGGAGGCTCTGGAAACACCATATATTTT	CASSEGQGGSGNTIYF
TRBV27	TRBJ1-1	-	-	TGTGCCAGCAGTTTGCCCGGGAAGAGGACTGAAGCTTTCTTT	CASSLPGKRTEAFF
TRBV9	TRBJ2-6	-	-	TGTGCCAGCAGCGTAGGGGCGCCCTCCGGGGCCAACGTCCTGACTTTC	CASSVGAPSGANVLTF
TRBV7-2	TRBJ1-3	TRBD1	-	TGTGCCAGCAGCCCGACAGGGGCCTCTGGAAACACCATATATTTT	CASSPTGASGNTIYF
TRBV18	TRBJ1-5	-	-	TGTGCCAGCTCACCGCTGCCAGATAATCAGCCCCAGCATTTT	CASSPLPDNQPQHF
TRBV20-1	TRBJ2-1	TRBD2	-	TGCAGTGCTAGTAACGCGGGAGGGAGCGCCTACAATGAGCAGTTCTTC	CSASNAGGSAYNEQFF
TRBV6-5	TRBJ2-5	TRBD2	-	TGTGCCAGCAGTTACTGGGCGGGGGGGCCTCAGGAGACCCAGTACTTC	CASSYWAGGPQETQYF